This TCR beta chain is drawn from a study of regulatory T cells in long-lasting Graves disease. General study findings and limits: Persistent Graves' cases showed lower TCR diversity than newly diagnosed cases.

Building of the TCR beta libraries involved iRepertoire HTBI primers and Arm-PCR of CDR3 regions. Via MiXCR, TCRdb re-called the multiplex PCR reads, giving one row per CDR3 protein. This sample has a few hundred thousand distinct CDR3 sequences, with under 25% found just once. The CDR3 runs to 12 residues. Germline V gene lookup returns CDR1 SNHLY and CDR2 FYNNEI. V lost 0 bases and J 7 bases, leaving 7 bases between the germline ends. Time point reported: persistent/refractory GD, antithyroid drugs over 5 years with positive TRAb. Isolated PBMC RNA provided the starting material for the TCR library. There are many counts of this clonotype. The target antigen is unknown.

The sequence derives from a female donor with Graves disease. The specimen comprised peripheral blood mononuclear cells (PBMCs), sampled when the disease was refractory, from a patient treated with antithyroid drugs. This rearrangement joins TRBV2 to TRBJ2-7; D ambiguous. The CDR3 region has the DNA TGTGCCAGCAGTGAAGCCCTCTGGGAGCAGTACTTC. This translates into CASSEALWEQYF. Drawing the rest from reference TRBV2 and TRBJ2-7, the complete variable domain is EPEVTQTPSHQVTQMGQEVILRCVPISNHLYFYWYRQILGQKVEFLVSFYNNEISEKSEIFDDQFSVERPDGSNFTLKIRSTKLEDSAMYFCASSEALWEQYFGPGTRLTVT.